The subject of this entry is one T cell receptor (beta chain). Ten or more counts support this clonotype. Its binding antigen is unknown. Base qualities were left out, and no much larger clone turns up one base away. Blood bank volunteers in Maryland, USA served as the healthy controls. TCR libraries for sorted subsets were made from some 1 million sorted CD4+ or CD8+ T cells. PBMCs were separated from peripheral blood using Ficoll-Hypaque density gradient centrifugation and then cryopreserved in liquid nitrogen. Paired sorted CD4+ and CD8+ subsets came from healthy controls, HAM/TSP patients and MS patients. The sample comes from a study of neurological immune-mediated disorders (dated by TCRdb to the late 2010s). Study-level background: Peripheral blood TCR-beta repertoires from patients with HTLV-I-associated myelopathy (HAM/TSP), patients with multiple sclerosis, and healthy controls were compared in the study using UMI-based sequencing. The approximately 96 TCR-beta libraries covered PBMC samples along with longitudinal samples, technical triplicates, and paired sorted CD4+ and CD8+ T-cell subsets. Of the 68 subjects in the cohort, around 14 were HAM/TSP patients, about 35 were multiple sclerosis patients, and 20 were healthy controls.

To synthesize cDNA, template-switch 5'RACE was performed with a primer carrying a 10-nucleotide random unique molecular identifier so that each TCR transcript was tagged. Over 180 million TCR-beta sequences, covering 15-18 subjects, were produced in each sequencing run. Total RNA was extracted with the RNeasy kit. Using the KAPA Real-time Library Amplification kit, TCR-beta VDJ regions were amplified with primers for the TCR constant region and the 5'RACE anchor. A first PCR added sample indexes and Illumina adaptors, after which a second PCR increased the library yield. After purification with Ampure beads, the TCR product of roughly 650 bp was size-selected on a 2% E-gel SizeSelection system. Before pooling, library quality was checked on a Bioanalyzer, concentration was measured with Qubit, and libraries were quantified with the Kapa Library Quantification kit. An Illumina HiSeq 2500 sequenced the libraries paired-end 2 x 150 bp. To increase sequence diversity, roughly 24-32% phiX was spiked into each library pool. The study's own analysis went as follows. Quality-filtered reads were processed with the UMI-based MiGEC pipeline, and over 90% of raw TCR sequences were removed by the MiGEC pipeline during error correction. VDJ genes were aligned to IMGT germline references, and clonotypes were defined by unique CDR3 amino acid sequence plus V-J genes. Clonal expansion, Shannon diversity and CDR3 relatedness were evaluated with VDJtools (CalcPairwiseDistances, ClusterSamples), while phylogenetic trees were built in CLCbio workbench. A clone was classed as expanded if it had 8 or more unique UMIs, a cutoff based on coefficient-of-variation modelling across technical triplicates. TCRdb reworked the public reads: Q25 trimming with fastp, MiXCR clone assembly, productive beta chains retained. Each CDR3 protein gets just one entry, which takes the most common genes and DNA from the rows behind it. Clone size and V and J calls follow TCRdb, not the original study. Here the sample has around 29,000 distinct CDR3 sequences; approximately 5% occur a single time. Roughly 2% of the sample lies in the top ten.

Trimming at the junction amounts to 4 bases on V and 8 bases on J, and the germline ends lie 11 bases apart. The CDR3 numbers 11 residues from cysteine through phenylalanine. Only CDR3 DNA is held: 33 bases, read in frame from base 1. Per the germline V gene (reference sequence), DFQATT is the CDR1 and SNEGSKA is the CDR2. What the work shows at the level of the full study, not this receptor alone: Expanded clones from different subjects shared no identical CDR3 amino acid sequences, which suggests that TCR-beta repertoires were private in all groups. TCR clonal expansion was greatest in HAM/TSP patients and smallest in MS patients, who ranked below even healthy controls.

The clonotype was recovered from a woman in her fifties or sixties in good health. Specimen: CD4+ T cells from blood. The chain couples TRBV20-1 to TRBJ1-2; the D gene remains uncertain. The CDR3 sequence is CSATDGAGYTF. The bases are TGCAGTGCTACGGACGGAGCCGGCTACACCTTC.